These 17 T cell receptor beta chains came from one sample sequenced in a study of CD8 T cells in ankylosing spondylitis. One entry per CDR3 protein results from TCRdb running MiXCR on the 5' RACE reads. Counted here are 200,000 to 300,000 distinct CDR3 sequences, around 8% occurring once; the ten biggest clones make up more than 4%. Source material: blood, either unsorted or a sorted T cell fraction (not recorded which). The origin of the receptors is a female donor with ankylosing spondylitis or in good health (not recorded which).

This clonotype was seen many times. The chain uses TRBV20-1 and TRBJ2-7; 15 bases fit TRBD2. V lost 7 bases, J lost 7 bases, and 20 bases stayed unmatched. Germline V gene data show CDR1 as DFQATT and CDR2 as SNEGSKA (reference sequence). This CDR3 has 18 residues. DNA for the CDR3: TGCAGTGTTCCACCCTTCAGCCTAGGACTAGCGGGAGGGCGGGAGCAGTACTTC. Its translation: CSVPPFSLGLAGGREQYF.

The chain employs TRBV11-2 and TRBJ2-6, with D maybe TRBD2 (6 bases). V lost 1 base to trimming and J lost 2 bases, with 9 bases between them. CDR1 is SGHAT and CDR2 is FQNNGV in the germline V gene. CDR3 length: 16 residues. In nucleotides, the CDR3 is TGTGCCAGCAGCTTAGCGGGAGATCCTGGGGCCAACGTCCTGACTTTC. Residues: CASSLAGDPGANVLTF. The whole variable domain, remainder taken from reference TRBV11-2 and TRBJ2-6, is EAGVAQSPRYKIIEKRQSVAFWCNPISGHATLYWYQQILGQGPKLLIQFQNNGVVDDSQLPKDRFSAERLKGVDSTLKIQPAKLEDSAVYLCASSLAGDPGANVLTFGAGSRLTVL.

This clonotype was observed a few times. CDR3: CASSTTPETQYF. The CDR3 coding sequence is TGCGCCAGCAGCACCACCCCAGAGACCCAGTACTTC. V is TRBV5-1 and J is TRBJ2-5; D unresolved. This CDR3 is built from 12 residues. Germline V gene lookup returns CDR1 SGHRS and CDR2 YFSETQ. Trimming removed 4 bases from V and 4 bases from J, with 8 bases in between.

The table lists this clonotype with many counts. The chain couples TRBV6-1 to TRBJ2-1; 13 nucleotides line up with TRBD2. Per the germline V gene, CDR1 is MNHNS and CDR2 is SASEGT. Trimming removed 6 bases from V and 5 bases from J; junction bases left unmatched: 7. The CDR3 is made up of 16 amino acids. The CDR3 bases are TGTGCCAGCAGATCGGGACTAGCGGGGCGAAACAATGAGCAGTTCTTC. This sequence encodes CASRSGLAGRNNEQFF.

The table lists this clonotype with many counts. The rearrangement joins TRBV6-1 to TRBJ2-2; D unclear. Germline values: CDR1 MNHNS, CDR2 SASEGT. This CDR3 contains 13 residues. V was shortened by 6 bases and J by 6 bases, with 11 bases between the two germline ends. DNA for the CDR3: TGTGCCAGCAGGAGAGAGTACCCCGGGGAGCTGTTTTTT. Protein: CASRREYPGELFF.

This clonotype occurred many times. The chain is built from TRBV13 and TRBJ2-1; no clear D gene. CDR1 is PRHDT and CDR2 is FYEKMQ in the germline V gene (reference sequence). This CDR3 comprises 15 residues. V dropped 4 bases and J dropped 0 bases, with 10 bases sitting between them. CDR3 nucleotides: TGTGCCAGCAGCTCCCGCCAGAGCTCCTACAATGAGCAGTTCTTC. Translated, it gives CASSSRQSSYNEQFF.

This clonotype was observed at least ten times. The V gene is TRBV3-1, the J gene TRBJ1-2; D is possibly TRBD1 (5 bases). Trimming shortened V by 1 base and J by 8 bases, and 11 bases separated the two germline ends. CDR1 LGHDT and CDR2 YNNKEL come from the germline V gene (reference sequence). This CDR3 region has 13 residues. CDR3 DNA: TGTGCCAGCAGCCAAGGAGGGTGGGGCGGCTACACCTTC. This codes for CASSQGGWGGYTF.

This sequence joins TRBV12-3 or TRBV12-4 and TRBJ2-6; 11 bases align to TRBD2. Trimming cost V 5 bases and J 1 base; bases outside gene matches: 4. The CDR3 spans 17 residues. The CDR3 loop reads CASSGLAGLSGANVLTF. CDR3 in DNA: TGTGCCAGCAGTGGACTAGCGGGCCTTTCTGGGGCCAACGTCCTGACTTTC.

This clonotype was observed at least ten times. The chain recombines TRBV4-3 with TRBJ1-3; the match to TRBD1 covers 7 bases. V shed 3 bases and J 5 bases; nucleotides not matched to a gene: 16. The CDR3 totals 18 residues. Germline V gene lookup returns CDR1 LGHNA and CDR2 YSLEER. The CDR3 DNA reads TGCGCCAGCAGCCAGGGGACGTCGAGACAGGGATTCCGAAACACCATATATTTT. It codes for CASSQGTSRQGFRNTIYF.

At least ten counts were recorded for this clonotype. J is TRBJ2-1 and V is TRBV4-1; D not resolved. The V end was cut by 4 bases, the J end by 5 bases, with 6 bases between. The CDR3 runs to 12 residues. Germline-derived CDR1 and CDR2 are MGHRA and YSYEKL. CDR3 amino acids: CASSPKDNEQFF. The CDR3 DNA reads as TGCGCCAGCAGCCCCAAGGACAATGAGCAGTTCTTC.

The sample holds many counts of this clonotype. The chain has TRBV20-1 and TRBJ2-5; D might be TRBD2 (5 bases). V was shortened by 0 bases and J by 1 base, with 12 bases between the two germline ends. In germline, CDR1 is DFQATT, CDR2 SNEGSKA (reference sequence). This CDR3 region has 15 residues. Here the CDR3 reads CSARDTASGQETQYF. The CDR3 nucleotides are TGCAGTGCTAGAGATACGGCCAGCGGCCAAGAGACCCAGTACTTC.

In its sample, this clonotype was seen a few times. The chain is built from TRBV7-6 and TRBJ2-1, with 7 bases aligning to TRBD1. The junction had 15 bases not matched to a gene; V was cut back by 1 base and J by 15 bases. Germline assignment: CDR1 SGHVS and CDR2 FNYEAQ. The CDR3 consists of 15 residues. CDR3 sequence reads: CASSLVSGGDSGPFF. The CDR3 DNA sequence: TGTGCCAGCAGCTTAGTATCAGGGGGAGACAGTGGGCCGTTCTTC.

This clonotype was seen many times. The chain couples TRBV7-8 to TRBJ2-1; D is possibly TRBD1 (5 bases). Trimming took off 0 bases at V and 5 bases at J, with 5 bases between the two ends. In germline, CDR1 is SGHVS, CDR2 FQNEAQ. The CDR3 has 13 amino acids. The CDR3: CASSLAQDNEQFF. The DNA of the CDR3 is TGTGCCAGCAGCTTAGCACAGGACAATGAGCAGTTCTTC.

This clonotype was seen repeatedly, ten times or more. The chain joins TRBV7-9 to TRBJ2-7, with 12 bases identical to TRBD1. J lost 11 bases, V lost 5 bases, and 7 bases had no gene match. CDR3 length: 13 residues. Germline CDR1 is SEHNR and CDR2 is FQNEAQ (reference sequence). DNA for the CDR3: TGTGCCAGCAGCCCCGGGACAGGGGGCCCCAAGTACTTC. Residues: CASSPGTGGPKYF.

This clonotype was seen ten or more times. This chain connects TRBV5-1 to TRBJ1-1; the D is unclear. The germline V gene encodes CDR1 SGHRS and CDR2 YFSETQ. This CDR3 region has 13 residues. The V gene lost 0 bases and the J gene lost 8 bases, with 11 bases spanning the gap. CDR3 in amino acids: CASSLGLHNEAFF. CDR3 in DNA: TGCGCCAGCAGCTTGGGGCTACATAACGAAGCTTTCTTT.

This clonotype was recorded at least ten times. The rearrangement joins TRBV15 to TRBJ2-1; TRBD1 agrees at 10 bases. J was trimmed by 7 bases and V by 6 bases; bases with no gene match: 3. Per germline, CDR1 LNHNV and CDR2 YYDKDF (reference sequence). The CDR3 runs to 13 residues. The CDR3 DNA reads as TGTGCCACCAGTCCGGGACAGGGGAATGAGCAGTTCTTC. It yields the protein CATSPGQGNEQFF.

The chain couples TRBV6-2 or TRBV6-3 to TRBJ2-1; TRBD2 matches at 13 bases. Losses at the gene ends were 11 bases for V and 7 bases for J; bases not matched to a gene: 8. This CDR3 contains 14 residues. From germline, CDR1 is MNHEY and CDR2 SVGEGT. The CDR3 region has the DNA TGTGCCGGCGGGACTAGCGGGACTAGGAATGAGCAGTTCTTC. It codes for CAGGTSGTRNEQFF.